A single sample is the source of the 14 T cell receptor beta chains below, sequenced in a study of cytomegalovirus exposure and HLA in healthy donors. The PCR used 60 Vbeta and 13 Jbeta primers. Clones were sequenced by immunoSEQ multiplex PCR, and TCRdb holds only the in-frame ones, with some missing. This sample carries about 77,000 clones, with roughly 13% going to the ten biggest clones. Sequencing was done on a sample of PBMCs. The receptors come from a man aged 50 to 60 in good health and CMV-seropositive.

The genes are TRBV10-3 and TRBJ2-5; 8 bases line up with TRBD1. This CDR3 region has 15 residues. Germline V CDR1 and CDR2: ENHRY, SYGVKD. The V gene end was trimmed by 6 bases and the J gene end by 7 bases; junction bases not matched to a gene: 13. CDR3 loop: CAIRPGQGLNGTQYF. CDR3 in DNA: TGTGCCATCAGGCCCGGACAGGGTTTAAACGGGACCCAGTACTTC.

J is TRBJ2-5 and V is TRBV19, with 7 bases that match TRBD2. In germline, CDR1 is LNHDA, CDR2 SQIVND (reference sequence). The CDR3 consists of 15 residues. J was trimmed by 7 bases and V by 6 bases; bases with no gene match: 14. The DNA of the CDR3 is TGTGCCAGTAGCCCTACAAGACTAGCAGGAGGGACCCAGTACTTC. It specifies CASSPTRLAGGTQYF.

This chain uses TRBV5-1 with TRBJ1-2; the match to TRBD1 covers 7 bases. Germline loops: CDR1 SGHRS, CDR2 YFSETQ. J gave up 4 bases and V 0 bases, and 3 bases lay outside the gene matches. This CDR3 has 14 amino acids. The DNA of the CDR3 is TGCGCCAGCAGCTTGGAGGACAGGTCCTATGGCTACACCTTC. Translating it yields CASSLEDRSYGYTF.

V gene TRBV10-3 combines with J gene TRBJ2-7; 7 bases match TRBD2. The germline CDR1 and CDR2 sequences are ENHRY and SYGVKD. This CDR3 spans 14 amino acids. Unmatched junction bases numbered 7, after V lost 4 bases and J lost 4 bases. The CDR3 region is CAISGAGGSYEQYF. DNA for the CDR3: TGTGCCATCAGTGGGGCTGGCGGGAGTTACGAGCAGTACTTC.

V is TRBV7-9 and J is TRBJ1-1; no definite D call. The germline V gene encodes CDR1 SEHNR and CDR2 FQNEAQ (reference sequence). Trimming removed 5 bases at V and 6 bases at J, with 13 bases between. CDR3 length equals 13 residues. The CDR3 DNA follows: TGTGCCAGCAGCCCAGCGGGAGCTCCTGAAGCTTTCTTT. This encodes CASSPAGAPEAFF.

The J gene is TRBJ1-4, the V gene TRBV18; 8 bases match TRBD1. The germline V gene encodes CDR1 KGHSH and CDR2 LQKENI. The CDR3 is made up of 13 amino acids. V lost 4 bases, J lost 8 bases, and 3 bases stayed unmatched. The CDR3 DNA follows: TGTGCCAGCTCACAACAGGGGGACGAAAAACTGTTTTTT. Its protein is CASSQQGDEKLFF.

The chain's CDR3 is CASRAGQKNYEQYF. DNA for the CDR3: TGTGCCAGCAGGGCGGGACAGAAGAACTACGAGCAGTACTTC. The J gene is TRBJ2-7, the V gene TRBV2; perhaps TRBD1 as D (7 bases). V lost 6 bases and J lost 3, with 15 bases in between. The CDR3 is 14 residues long. From germline, CDR1 is SNHLY and CDR2 FYNNEI.

As concerns this clone: The identical CDR3 is also encoded by other nucleotide sequences in the sample. This chain uses TRBV18 with TRBJ2-3, with D tentatively TRBD2 (5 bases). The CDR3 is made up of 15 amino acids. The germline V gene has CDR1 KGHSH and CDR2 LQKENI. V dropped 3 bases and J dropped 4 bases, with 14 bases sitting between them. In DNA form, the CDR3 reads TGTGCCAGCTCACCCCCTTCGGACGGGGCAGATACGCAGTATTTT. Translated, it gives CASSPPSDGADTQYF.

This chain uses TRBV30 with TRBJ2-5; D ambiguous. V shed 2 bases and J shed 2 bases, with 9 bases lying between them. The CDR3 consists of 13 residues. Germline lookup yields CDR1 GTSNPN and CDR2 SVGIG (reference sequence). The chain's CDR3 is CAWSNSAQETQYF. In DNA, the CDR3 is TGTGCCTGGAGTAACAGTGCACAAGAGACCCAGTACTTC.

The gene calls are TRBV13 and TRBJ2-1, with D perhaps TRBD1 (6 bases). This CDR3 contains 16 residues. V was pared by 1 base and J by 1 base, with 11 bases between. CDR1 is PRHDT, CDR2 FYEKMQ, per germline (reference sequence). The CDR3 here is CASSLEKDRSYNEQFF. The CDR3 DNA follows: TGTGCCAGCAGCTTAGAGAAAGACAGGTCCTACAATGAGCAGTTCTTC.

V usage is TRBV4-1 and J usage is TRBJ1-1; 8 bases are a match to TRBD1. The CDR3 covers 14 residues. From germline, CDR1 is MGHRA and CDR2 YSYEKL. The V segment lost 4 bases and the J segment 1 base; nucleotides outside the gene matches: 2. The CDR3 spells CASSLGTGNTEAFF. The CDR3 coding sequence is TGCGCCAGCAGCCTCGGGACAGGGAACACTGAAGCTTTCTTT.

The chain has TRBV5-1 and TRBJ1-2; D remains unclear. The CDR3 extends over 12 amino acids. The germline gives CDR1 SGHRS, CDR2 YFSETQ. V dropped 2 bases and J dropped 1 base, with 3 bases sitting between them. DNA of the CDR3: TGCGCCAGCAGCTTTAGTAACTATGGCTACACCTTC. Protein sequence: CASSFSNYGYTF. The entire variable domain, with the rest obtained from reference TRBV5-1 and TRBJ1-2, is as follows: KAGVTQTPRYLIKTRGQQVTLSCSPISGHRSVSWYQQTPGQGLQFLFEYFSETQRNKGNFPGRFSGRQFSNSRSEMNVSTLELGDSALYLCASSFSNYGYTFGSGTRLTVV.

The CDR3 reads CSVDQWMTGVGYTF. The CDR3 DNA is TGCAGCGTTGACCAATGGATGACAGGGGTTGGCTACACCTTC. The rearrangement joins TRBV29-1 to TRBJ1-2; TRBD1 aligns across 8 bases. Germline CDR1 and CDR2: SQVTM and ANQGSEA. The CDR3 has 14 amino acids. V dropped 3 bases and J dropped 7; count of bases not matched to a gene: 10.

The DNA for the CDR3 is TGTGCTAGTGGTCAAGGACAGGATGGGACTGAAGCTTTCTTT. It translates to CASGQGQDGTEAFF. The rearrangement uses TRBV12-5 and TRBJ1-1, with 7 bases matching TRBD1. Germline CDR1 LGHNT, CDR2 FRNRAP. Trimming at V came to 5 bases and at J to 5 bases, leaving 8 bases not matched to a gene. This CDR3 has 14 residues.